A single sample is the source of the 28 T cell receptor beta chains below, sequenced in a study of T cell repertoires in cytomegalovirus infection. TCRdb reprocessed the reads via MiXCR and lists one record per CDR3 protein. The table shows 640,000 or so distinct CDR3 sequences, with roughly a third occurring only once. No antigen is known for these receptors. Sequences were derived from cultured PBMCs, sampled from culture after CMV antigen stimulation. These receptors were collected from a human donor in good health (CMV status not recorded). Some clones in this sample may be carry-over from other donors' samples.

The chain carries TRBV11-2 and TRBJ2-1; D tentatively reads TRBD1 or TRBD2 (5 bases each). V gave up 7 bases and J gave up 5 bases, with 12 bases separating them. This CDR3 has 13 residues. The germline V gene has CDR1 SGHAT and CDR2 FQNNGV. CDR3 coding DNA: TGTGCCAGCACCACCGGGGCGGACAATGAGCAGTTCTTC. This codes for CASTTGADNEQFF.

The gene calls are TRBV7-7 and TRBJ2-1; tentatively, D is TRBD1 (6 bases). There are 13 residues in the CDR3. Germline lookup yields CDR1 SSHAT and CDR2 FNYEAQ (reference sequence). V was pared by 5 bases and J by 7 bases, with 12 bases between. The CDR3 DNA reads TGTGCCAGCAGCATCGGGACAACTAATGAGCAGTTCTTC. This sequence encodes CASSIGTTNEQFF. Combining the CDR3 with reference TRBV7-7 and TRBJ2-1 gives the whole variable domain GAGVSQSPRYKVTKRGQDVTLRCDPISSHATLYWYQQALGQGPEFLTYFNYEAQPDKSGLPSDRFSAERPEGSISTLTIQRTEQRDSAMYRCASSIGTTNEQFFGPGTRLTVL.

In this sample, this clonotype turned up many times. V gene TRBV7-2 combines with J gene TRBJ1-1; no firm D call. The ends were cut back, 4 bases at V and 5 bases at J, with 11 bases in the middle. From germline, CDR1 is SGHTA and CDR2 FQGNSA. The CDR3 consists of 13 residues. CDR3 nucleotides: TGTGCCAGCAGCTCCTGGGCGGAAACTGAAGCTTTCTTT. This gives the protein CASSSWAETEAFF. Filled out from reference TRBV7-2 and TRBJ1-1, the complete variable domain reads GAGVSQSPSNKVTEKGKDVELRCDPISGHTALYWYRQSLGQGLEFLIYFQGNSAPDKSGLPSDRFSAERTGGSVSTLTIQRTQQEDSAVYLCASSSWAETEAFFGQGTRLTVV.

In DNA form, the CDR3 reads TGTGCCAGCAGAGCAGTCACAGATACGCAGTATTTT. Translated: CASRAVTDTQYF. The chain uses TRBV12-3 or TRBV12-4 and TRBJ2-3; D not resolved. The CDR3 consists of 12 residues. V gave up 6 bases and J gave up 2 bases, with 6 bases separating them.

This clonotype was seen ten or more times. The V gene is TRBV7-2, the J gene TRBJ1-1; 8 bases line up with TRBD1. Losses at the gene ends were 5 bases for V and 11 bases for J; bases not matched to a gene: 4. The germline gives CDR1 SGHTA, CDR2 FQGNSA. This CDR3 contains 11 residues. This CDR3 reads CASSRDRNAFF. CDR3 bases: TGTGCCAGCAGCCGGGACAGGAATGCTTTCTTT.

This clonotype was seen only a few times. The V and J genes are TRBV7-2 and TRBJ1-1; D gene ambiguous. Germline-derived CDR1 and CDR2 are SGHTA and FQGNSA. The CDR3 is 13 residues long. The V and J ends lost 5 bases and 0 bases respectively, with 7 bases between them. DNA for the CDR3: TGTGCCAGCAGCATGACAATGAACACTGAAGCTTTCTTT. It is translated as CASSMTMNTEAFF. The full variable domain, rest sourced from reference TRBV7-2 and TRBJ1-1, is GAGVSQSPSNKVTEKGKDVELRCDPISGHTALYWYRQSLGQGLEFLIYFQGNSAPDKSGLPSDRFSAERTGGSVSTLTIQRTQQEDSAVYLCASSMTMNTEAFFGQGTRLTVV.

The chain carries TRBV7-2 and TRBJ1-3; no definite D call. The V end lost 7 bases, the J end lost 2 bases, and 12 bases lay between the germline ends. CDR3 length equals 14 residues. Germline V gene lookup returns CDR1 SGHTA and CDR2 FQGNSA. This CDR3 reads CASNRRSPGNTIYF. CDR3 sequence (DNA): TGTGCCAGCAATCGACGCAGTCCTGGAAACACCATATATTTT.

The rearrangement joins TRBV5-4 to TRBJ2-5; D is undetermined. The CDR3 is 15 amino acids. The V and J ends lost 4 bases and 2 bases respectively, with 15 bases between them. CDR1 is SGHNT, CDR2 YYREEE, per germline (reference sequence). This chain's CDR3 is CASSTDPGIQETQYF. CDR3 DNA sequence: TGTGCCAGCAGCACAGATCCGGGCATACAAGAGACCCAGTACTTC.

Regarding this clonotype: A much larger clone differs by one base, so this may be a read error. The chain links TRBV27 to TRBJ1-3, with D uncertain. The V gene lost 7 bases and the J gene lost 1 base, with 5 bases spanning the gap. CDR1 is MNHEY, CDR2 SMNVEV, per germline (reference sequence). The CDR3 totals 12 residues. CDR3 DNA sequence: TGTGCCAGCATGGGGTCTGGAAACACCATATATTTT. Protein product: CASMGSGNTIYF.

The chain combines TRBV2 with TRBJ1-4; D is unresolved. V shed 8 bases and J shed 6 bases, with 10 bases lying between them. The CDR3 spans 12 residues. The germline gives CDR1 SNHLY, CDR2 FYNNEI. CDR3 nucleotides: TGTGCCAGCCGGGAGGACCATGAAAAACTGTTTTTT. It translates to CASREDHEKLFF. The complete variable domain, with remaining parts taken from reference TRBV2 and TRBJ1-4, reads EPEVTQTPSHQVTQMGQEVILRCVPISNHLYFYWYRQILGQKVEFLVSFYNNEISEKSEIFDDQFSVERPDGSNFTLKIRSTKLEDSAMYFCASREDHEKLFFGSGTQLSVL.

V is TRBV6-8 and J is TRBJ2-7; 7 nucleotides match TRBD1. Germline V CDR1 and CDR2: MNHGY, SAAAGT. The CDR3 length is 14 residues. V lost 6 bases, J lost 4 bases, and 9 bases stayed unmatched. In DNA, the CDR3 is TGTGCCAGCAGACTGCAGGGGGAAGGATACGAGCAGTACTTC. Protein sequence: CASRLQGEGYEQYF.

This clonotype showed up just a few times. The chain is built from TRBV10-3 and TRBJ2-7, with D tentatively TRBD1 (5 bases). CDR3 length: 14 amino acids. Trimming took off 3 bases at V and 2 bases at J, with 11 bases between the two ends. Per germline, CDR1 ENHRY and CDR2 SYGVKD. The chain's CDR3 is CAISDSTGPYEQYF. The CDR3, as DNA: TGTGCCATCAGTGATTCCACAGGCCCCTACGAGCAGTACTTC.

This clonotype was seen many times. The chain has TRBV7-6 and TRBJ2-5, with 7 nucleotides matching TRBD2. The CDR3 is 15 amino acids. Germline V gives CDR1 SGHVS, CDR2 FNYEAQ. The ends lost 5 bases at V and 2 bases at J; junction bases unmatched: 8. The CDR3 reads CASSLMGGGQETQYF. The CDR3 coding sequence is TGTGCCAGCAGCCTTATGGGGGGGGGGCAAGAGACCCAGTACTTC.

The chain employs TRBV2 and TRBJ2-3; possible D gene TRBD1, 5 bases. The V and J ends lost 9 bases and 0 bases respectively, with 13 bases between them. The CDR3 runs 14 residues. Germline V lookup: CDR1 SNHLY, CDR2 FYNNEI. CDR3 nucleotides: TGTGCCAGGCGACAGCCTGCTAGCACAGATACGCAGTATTTT. It specifies CARRQPASTDTQYF.

The chain combines TRBV20-1 with TRBJ2-7; 10 bases are a match to TRBD1. Germline-derived CDR1 and CDR2 are DFQATT and SNEGSKA (reference sequence). The CDR3 totals 13 residues. Trimming removed 3 bases from V and 4 bases from J; junction bases left unmatched: 3. The DNA for the CDR3 is TGCAGTGCTAGCCGGACAGGGGGGTACGAGCAGTACTTC. It codes for CSASRTGGYEQYF.

The chain carries TRBV4-3 and TRBJ2-5; 7 bases line up with TRBD1. The CDR3 runs to 17 residues. V was clipped by 2 bases and J by 2 bases; unmatched bases: 11. Germline V CDR1 and CDR2: LGHNA, YSLEER. In DNA, the CDR3 is TGCGCCAGCAGCCAACTTCTTGACGGGACAGAACAAGAGACCCAGTACTTC. The encoded protein is CASSQLLDGTEQETQYF.

The rearrangement joins TRBV18 to TRBJ1-5; D unclear. This CDR3 contains 13 residues. The germline V gene encodes CDR1 KGHSH and CDR2 LQKENI. Trimming took off 4 bases at V and 3 bases at J, with 7 bases between the two ends. CDR3 DNA sequence: TGTGCCAGCTCACGAGCTTACAATCAGCCCCAGCATTTT. It translates to CASSRAYNQPQHF.

This clonotype was seen a few times. V and J are TRBV20-1 and TRBJ1-1; perhaps TRBD1 as D (6 bases). This CDR3 is built from 12 residues. With 2 bases removed from V and 8 bases from J, the gap between germline ends came to 12 bases. Looked up from germline, CDR1 is DFQATT and CDR2 is SNEGSKA (reference sequence). CDR3 bases: TGCAGTGCTAGACAGGGGTACCTCGAAGCTTTCTTT. Translating it yields CSARQGYLEAFF.

In this sample, this clonotype turned up many times. The chain joins TRBV7-2 to TRBJ2-2; 10 bases match TRBD2. Germline trimming cut 6 bases from V and 8 bases from J; bases unmatched to any gene: 9. In germline, CDR1 is SGHTA, CDR2 FQGNSA. The CDR3 runs 15 residues. The DNA for the CDR3 is TGTGCCAGCAGTCGACTAGCGGGCTCTTCGGGGGAGCTGTTTTTT. It codes for CASSRLAGSSGELFF. The entire variable domain, with the rest obtained from reference TRBV7-2 and TRBJ2-2, is as follows: GAGVSQSPSNKVTEKGKDVELRCDPISGHTALYWYRQSLGQGLEFLIYFQGNSAPDKSGLPSDRFSAERTGGSVSTLTIQRTQQEDSAVYLCASSRLAGSSGELFFGEGSRLTVL.

The gene calls are TRBV4-3 and TRBJ1-2; no definite D call. Looked up from germline, CDR1 is LGHNA and CDR2 is YSLEER. The CDR3 spans 14 residues. The V end was cut by 1 base, the J end by 5 bases, with 11 bases between. CDR3 DNA: TGCGCCAGCAGCCAAGGCGAGGGTAGTTATGGCTACACCTTC. It yields the protein CASSQGEGSYGYTF.

This chain links TRBV7-2 with TRBJ2-3, with TRBD2 matching 7 bases. This CDR3 is built from 14 residues. V trimming: 2 bases; J trimming: 6 bases; junction bases outside the gene matches: 5. Germline V lookup: CDR1 SGHTA, CDR2 FQGNSA. The CDR3 DNA reads TGTGCCAGCAGCTTACTGGGGGGGTCGGATACGCAGTATTTT. Protein product: CASSLLGGSDTQYF.

V usage is TRBV7-6 and J usage is TRBJ2-2, with 8 bases aligning to TRBD2. Germline V gene lookup returns CDR1 SGHVS and CDR2 FNYEAQ. Trimming cost V 0 bases and J 5 bases; bases outside gene matches: 2. The CDR3 is 15 amino acids. The CDR3: CASSLAAGETGELFF. The CDR3 DNA is TGTGCCAGCAGCTTAGCAGCGGGGGAAACCGGGGAGCTGTTTTTT.

This sequence joins TRBV2 and TRBJ1-4; D uncertain. The CDR3 is 14 amino acids. V lost 5 bases to trimming and J lost 5 bases, with 12 bases between them. Germline CDR1 reads SNHLY; CDR2 reads FYNNEI. The DNA for the CDR3 is TGTGCCAGCAGTTGGTCCTCTACGAATGAAAAACTGTTTTTT. This encodes CASSWSSTNEKLFF.

This clonotype was recorded a few times. This sequence joins TRBV6-1 and TRBJ1-5; 10 bases align to TRBD1. CDR1 and CDR2 from the germline V gene are MNHNS and SASEGT. There are 17 residues in the CDR3. The V and J ends lost 2 bases and 3 bases, in that order; junction bases with no gene match: 7. The CDR3 DNA follows: TGTGCCAGCAGTGAATCCCGGGACAGGGGCTACAATCAGCCCCAGCATTTT. This encodes CASSESRDRGYNQPQHF.

This clonotype has a single count. The genes are TRBV10-3 and TRBJ2-3; TRBD2 aligns across 8 bases. Per the germline V gene, CDR1 is ENHRY and CDR2 is SYGVKD. The V and J ends lost 11 bases and 1 base, in that order; junction bases with no gene match: 11. The CDR3 spans 15 residues. The chain's CDR3 is CAHRVGREGTDTQYF. The CDR3 coding sequence is TGTGCCCACCGGGTGGGGCGGGAGGGCACAGATACGCAGTATTTT.

The chain recombines TRBV12-3 or TRBV12-4 with TRBJ2-2, with TRBD2 identical over 8 bases. The CDR3 sequence is 16 residues long. Losses at the gene ends were 2 bases for V and 5 bases for J; bases not matched to a gene: 7. The CDR3 here is CASSLFRSGGTGELFF. Here the CDR3 DNA reads TGTGCCAGCAGTTTATTTCGAAGCGGGGGAACCGGGGAGCTGTTTTTT.

There are many counts of this clonotype. This chain joins TRBV7-2 and TRBJ1-2; unclear D gene. The CDR3 spans 14 residues. The germline V gene has CDR1 SGHTA and CDR2 FQGNSA. Trimming removed 2 bases at V and 7 bases at J, with 14 bases between. The CDR3: CASSLSGVYLGYTF. Written as DNA, the CDR3 is TGTGCCAGCAGCTTATCAGGTGTCTATCTTGGCTACACCTTC.

The chain uses TRBV7-9 and TRBJ2-1; D is possibly TRBD2 (7 bases). The DNA end lines up better with TRBJ2-7; the J call may be wrong. Germline-derived CDR1 and CDR2 are SEHNR and FQNEAQ (reference sequence). This CDR3 is built from 12 residues. CDR3 protein: CAGAGAYNEQYF. The DNA for the CDR3 is TGTGCCGGGGCGGGGGCATACAATGAGCAGTACTTC.